This T cell receptor (beta chain) was captured in a study of metastatic and nonmetastatic thyroid tumors. Study-wide context: Repertoires from blood and tumor or nodule tissue of malignant and benign thyroid patients were compared.

Before thyroid surgery, none of the patients had received any treatment. Study conclusions and caveats: Versus benign nodules, malignant thyroid tumors reportedly had significantly higher TCR beta diversity, in blood and tumor.

How the authors handled the data: Building a distant-metastasis classifier for papillary thyroid cancer drew on CDR3 differences across clinicopathological groups. TCRdb re-called the PCR reads with MiXCR. The V and J calls reflect TCRdb's pipeline rather than the authors' work. This table has roughly 83,000 clones, about 15% appearing once. Germline V lookup: CDR1 SGHTA, CDR2 FQGNSA. This CDR3 has 16 amino acids. V lost 2 bases and J lost 4; bases outside the gene matches: 5. This clone was found many times. The antigen remains unidentified. The chain has TRBV7-2 and TRBJ2-1, with 10 positions matching TRBD1. The specimen sequenced was blood. The TCR originated in a female donor with papillary thyroid cancer or a benign thyroid nodule (not recorded which). Some clones in this sample may be carry-over from other donors' samples. CDR3 nucleotide sequence: TGTGCCAGCAGCTTACCGACAGGGGGCGCTTACAATGAGCAGTTCTTC. The encoded protein is CASSLPTGGAYNEQFF.